These 21 T cell receptor beta chains were sequenced from one sample in a study of T cell changes during pregnancy in multiple sclerosis. Method: immunoSEQ multiplex PCR; TCRdb's copy keeps in-frame clones and lacks some. Here the sample spans more than 55,000 clones, 90% being singletons. The sequencing used peripheral blood, collected in the first trimester of pregnancy. These receptors all come from a female donor in good health, enrolled as a control in a pregnancy study.

A single count supports this clone. V is TRBV11-2 and J is TRBJ2-5; the match to TRBD2 covers 12 bases. The CDR3 sequence is 15 residues long. V was clipped by 5 bases and J by 5 bases; unmatched bases: 6. Germline CDR1 is SGHAT and CDR2 is FQNNGV. CDR3 sequence (DNA): TGTGCCAGCAGCCAAAGACTAGCGGGGGAGGAGACCCAGTACTTC. Residues: CASSQRLAGEETQYF. Based on the CDR3 plus reference TRBV11-2 and TRBJ2-5, the full variable domain is EAGVAQSPRYKIIEKRQSVAFWCNPISGHATLYWYQQILGQGPKLLIQFQNNGVVDDSQLPKDRFSAERLKGVDSTLKIQPAKLEDSAVYLCASSQRLAGEETQYFGPGTRLLVL.

V usage is TRBV11-2 and J usage is TRBJ1-1; D gene unclear. Per the germline V gene, CDR1 is SGHAT and CDR2 is FQNNGV. The CDR3 contains 15 residues. Trimming took off 2 bases at V and 6 bases at J, with 16 bases between the two ends. DNA for the CDR3: TGTGCCAGCAGCTTATTCCGTCTTGAGGGCTCTGAAGCTTTCTTT. Residues: CASSLFRLEGSEAFF. The variable domain in full, completed from reference TRBV11-2 and TRBJ1-1, reads EAGVAQSPRYKIIEKRQSVAFWCNPISGHATLYWYQQILGQGPKLLIQFQNNGVVDDSQLPKDRFSAERLKGVDSTLKIQPAKLEDSAVYLCASSLFRLEGSEAFFGQGTRLTVV.

This clone came up once. The gene calls are TRBV6-6 and TRBJ2-7; TRBD1 is a possible D gene (6 bases). Germline V CDR1 and CDR2: MNHNY, SVGAGI (reference sequence). The CDR3 is made up of 13 amino acids. V was pared by 4 bases and J by 6 bases, with 13 bases between. The CDR3 reads CASSSQGLGEQYF. The CDR3 DNA sequence: TGTGCCAGCAGTTCACAGGGTTTGGGCGAGCAGTACTTC.

This clone has only one observation. V gene TRBV6-6 combines with J gene TRBJ2-3; D is unresolved. The CDR3 is 12 residues long. Germline V gives CDR1 MNHNY, CDR2 SVGAGI (reference sequence). Trimming removed 7 bases from V and 4 bases from J, with 9 bases in between. In DNA form, the CDR3 reads TGTGCCAGCACCCGAGATCCAGATACGCAGTATTTT. Its translation is CASTRDPDTQYF.

As DNA, the CDR3 is TGTGCCAGCAGCCAAGAAATCCTAGCGGGATACTCTGCTTCCGCGGGACTCGAGACCCAGTACTTC. Encoded protein: CASSQEILAGYSASAGLETQYF. V and J are TRBV4-2 and TRBJ2-5, with TRBD2 matching 9 bases. Germline values: CDR1 LGHNA, CDR2 YNFKEQ. V was pared by 0 bases and J by 5 bases, with 25 bases of the junction left unmatched. The CDR3 contains 22 residues.

The chain's CDR3 is CASSPLFRYLNYGYTF. In DNA form, the CDR3 reads TGCGCCAGCAGCCCGTTATTCCGGTATCTGAACTATGGCTACACCTTC. This sequence joins TRBV4-1 and TRBJ1-2; D gene uncertain. The CDR3 covers 16 residues. Trimming removed 4 bases at V and 2 bases at J, with 17 bases between. CDR1 is MGHRA and CDR2 is YSYEKL in the germline V gene.

The chain is built from TRBV21-1 and TRBJ1-2; the table's D call, TRBD1, has no DNA check behind it. TRBV21-1 is marked as a pseudogene. This CDR3 is 14 amino acids long. The CDR3 coding sequence is TGTGCCAGCAGCACCCTCCAAAGGGGCTGTGGCTACACCTTC. This sequence encodes CASSTLQRGCGYTF.

The CDR3 DNA sequence: TGTGCCATCAGTGCATTGACATCCCCCGAGAATGAGCAGTTCTTC. This codes for CAISALTSPENEQFF. V is TRBV10-3 and J is TRBJ2-1, with unresolved D. CDR1 and CDR2 from the germline V gene are ENHRY and SYGVKD. The CDR3 is 15 amino acids. V lost 4 bases to trimming and J lost 7 bases, with 17 bases between them.

The chain combines TRBV7-8 with TRBJ2-3, with 9 bases aligning to TRBD2. The germline V gene encodes CDR1 SGHVS and CDR2 FQNEAQ. V shed 4 bases, J shed 3 bases, and the junction held 5 bases outside the gene matches. The CDR3 covers 15 residues. The CDR3 protein is CASSSLAGSTDTQYF. Here the CDR3 DNA reads TGTGCCAGCAGCTCTCTAGCGGGAAGTACAGATACGCAGTATTTT.

The chain joins TRBV19 to TRBJ2-3; 8 bases line up with TRBD2. Germline V gene lookup returns CDR1 LNHDA and CDR2 SQIVND (reference sequence). CDR3 size: 14 residues. V lost 4 bases, J lost 3 bases, and 3 bases stayed unmatched. The CDR3 loop is CASSTGLVTDTQYF. The CDR3 DNA is TGTGCCAGTAGTACGGGACTAGTGACAGATACGCAGTATTTT.

This clone appeared once. This chain joins TRBV4-1 and TRBJ2-3, with D possibly being TRBD2 (5 bases). The CDR3 is 14 residues long. The germline CDR1 and CDR2 sequences are MGHRA and YSYEKL. Between the trimmed V and J ends, which lost 5 bases and 8 bases, there was a span of 17 bases. Here the CDR3 reads CASSEQRPSGTQYF. The CDR3 region has the DNA TGCGCCAGCAGCGAACAGCGGCCCTCGGGTACGCAGTATTTT.

This sequence joins TRBV7-9 and TRBJ1-1; 7 bases are a match to TRBD1. The CDR3 spans 17 residues. Germline V CDR1 and CDR2: SEHNR, FQNEAQ (reference sequence). Unmatched junction bases numbered 11, after V lost 1 base and J lost 3 bases. The chain's CDR3 is CASSLVSGPGGHTEAFF. As DNA, the CDR3 is TGTGCCAGCAGCTTAGTCAGCGGCCCAGGGGGGCACACTGAAGCTTTCTTT.

The chain recombines TRBV25-1 with TRBJ2-2, with 7 positions matching TRBD1. Germline loops: CDR1 MGHDK, CDR2 SYGVNS. The length of the CDR3 is 12 residues. Trimming removed 10 bases from V and 7 bases from J; junction bases left unmatched: 6. CDR3 protein: CAITGVGGELFF. As DNA, the CDR3 is TGTGCCATCACAGGGGTGGGCGGGGAGCTGTTTTTT.

V gene TRBV7-2 combines with J gene TRBJ1-1; D uncertain. The V and J ends lost 5 bases and 7 bases respectively, with 17 bases between them. CDR1 SGHTA and CDR2 FQGNSA come from the germline V gene. The CDR3 has 14 amino acids. The CDR3 DNA reads TGTGCCAGCAGCCCCGGCAGGATAAACTTTGAAGCTTTCTTT. This encodes CASSPGRINFEAFF.

This rearrangement joins TRBV11-2 to TRBJ2-7; 7 nucleotides align to TRBD2. Trimming at V came to 6 bases and at J to 2 bases, leaving 10 bases not matched to a gene. There are 15 residues in the CDR3. Germline CDR1 and CDR2: SGHAT and FQNNGV. The CDR3 sequence is CASRREDTPTYEQYF. DNA of the CDR3: TGTGCCAGCAGACGGGAGGACACTCCAACCTACGAGCAGTACTTC.

This chain uses TRBV7-2 with TRBJ1-4; 9 nucleotides agree with TRBD1. The V and J ends lost 5 bases and 8 bases, in that order; junction bases with no gene match: 9. Germline assignment: CDR1 SGHTA and CDR2 FQGNSA. The CDR3 spans 15 residues. DNA of the CDR3: TGTGCCAGCAGCGACCGGACAGGGGAGAACGAAAAACTGTTTTTT. Translating it yields CASSDRTGENEKLFF.

The chain uses TRBV6-5 and TRBJ2-7, with 8 bases aligning to TRBD1. Germline loops: CDR1 MNHEY, CDR2 SVGAGI. This CDR3 region has 14 residues. With 2 bases clipped from V and 10 bases from J, the junction kept 10 bases outside the gene matches. Here the CDR3 reads CASSYRGQVGDQYF. CDR3 in DNA: TGTGCCAGCAGTTACCGGGGACAGGTCGGCGATCAGTACTTC.

This chain connects TRBV28 to TRBJ1-1; TRBD1 matches 10 bases. Per germline, CDR1 MDHEN and CDR2 SYDVKM. J lost 5 bases, V lost 6 bases, and 3 bases had no gene match. The CDR3 sequence is 13 residues long. CDR3 DNA sequence: TGTGCCAGCAGAGCGGGACAGGGGACTGAAGCTTTCTTT. It encodes CASRAGQGTEAFF.

This clone was observed a handful of times. The chain recombines TRBV9 with TRBJ2-3; 12 bases map to TRBD2. The CDR3 consists of 17 residues. V lost 0 bases to trimming and J lost 5 bases; unmatched junction nucleotides: 7. CDR1 is SGDLS and CDR2 is YYNGEE in the germline V gene. The CDR3 DNA is TGTGCCAGCAGCGTAGGGCAGCTAGCGGGGGGGATAGATACGCAGTATTTT. It codes for CASSVGQLAGGIDTQYF.

DNA for the CDR3: TGTGCTAGTGGTTTGGGGAACACAGGGGGCTCCTATGGCTACACCTTC. It encodes CASGLGNTGGSYGYTF. The chain links TRBV12-5 to TRBJ1-2; 9 nucleotides line up with TRBD1. Germline loops: CDR1 LGHNT, CDR2 FRNRAP. V shed 1 base and J 4 bases; nucleotides not matched to a gene: 7. The CDR3 loop spans 16 amino acids.

The chain joins TRBV5-1 to TRBJ2-7; no definite D call. V shed 4 bases and J shed 2 bases, with 13 bases lying between them. CDR3 length: 14 amino acids. The germline V gene encodes CDR1 SGHRS and CDR2 YFSETQ. The CDR3 nucleotides read TGCGCCAGCAGCGACGGGTCACGGACCTACGAGCAGTACTTC. Translation: CASSDGSRTYEQYF. Supplemented by reference TRBV5-1 and TRBJ2-7, the full variable domain reads KAGVTQTPRYLIKTRGQQVTLSCSPISGHRSVSWYQQTPGQGLQFLFEYFSETQRNKGNFPGRFSGRQFSNSRSEMNVSTLELGDSALYLCASSDGSRTYEQYFGPGTRLTVT.